The rows below give T cell receptor beta chains drawn from one sample of a study of blood T cells in healthy people across ages. MiXCR was run by TCRdb on the 5' RACE reads, yielding one entry per CDR3 protein. The sample has about 930,000 distinct CDR3 sequences; 29% are singletons. The data were also submitted as part of a second study, on T cells of mothers and their children.

Sample: blood. These receptors all stem from a woman aged 40 to 50 in good health. The CDR3 runs from the conserved cysteine through the conserved F or W. Each record gives: clone size, D gene, J gene, V gene, CDR3 protein, CDR3 DNA. D genes are given only for firm matches. Expanded clones get a size class; other rows say once, few or many, or leave the size out.

abundance: .
d_gene: .
j_gene: TRBJ2-3
v_gene: TRBV9
CDR3aa: CASKSGGATDTQYF
CDR3nt: TGTGCCAGCAAGAGTGGGGGGGCCACAGATACGCAGTATTTT

abundance: .
d_gene: .
j_gene: TRBJ1-2
v_gene: TRBV6-5
CDR3aa: CASHIANYGYTF
CDR3nt: TGTGCCAGCCATATTGCAAACTATGGCTACACCTTC

abundance: few
d_gene: .
j_gene: TRBJ2-1
v_gene: TRBV4-2
CDR3aa: CASSQEATSSYNEQFF
CDR3nt: TGTGCCAGCAGCCAAGAAGCGACCAGCTCCTACAATGAGCAGTTCTTC

abundance: .
d_gene: TRBD1
j_gene: TRBJ1-1
v_gene: TRBV20-1
CDR3aa: CSAKHRGANTEAFF
CDR3nt: TGCAGTGCAAAGCACAGGGGAGCGAACACTGAAGCTTTCTTT

abundance: once
d_gene: .
j_gene: TRBJ2-1
v_gene: TRBV9
CDR3aa: CASSVGLTYEQFF
CDR3nt: TGTGCCAGCAGCGTGGGTCTTACCTACGAGCAGTTCTTC

abundance: many
d_gene: .
j_gene: TRBJ2-7
v_gene: TRBV11-2
CDR3aa: CASSSTLYPYEQYF
CDR3nt: TGTGCCAGCAGCTCAACCCTGTATCCCTACGAGCAGTACTTC

abundance: few
d_gene: .
j_gene: TRBJ1-4
v_gene: TRBV27
CDR3aa: CASSLSGAARWEKLFF
CDR3nt: TGTGCCAGCAGTTTATCGGGGGCAGCTCGGTGGGAAAAACTGTTTTTT

abundance: many
d_gene: .
j_gene: TRBJ2-3
v_gene: TRBV7-2
CDR3aa: CASSLRNTDTQYF
CDR3nt: TGTGCCAGCAGCTTACGTAACACAGATACGCAGTATTTT

abundance: few
d_gene: .
j_gene: TRBJ1-1
v_gene: TRBV5-1
CDR3aa: CASKLAPLGTEAFF
CDR3nt: TGCGCCAGCAAATTGGCCCCATTAGGCACTGAAGCTTTCTTT

abundance: many
d_gene: .
j_gene: TRBJ2-5
v_gene: TRBV11-2
CDR3aa: CASSLFGGQTQYF
CDR3nt: TGTGCCAGCAGCTTGTTTGGTGGCCAGACCCAGTACTTC

abundance: .
d_gene: .
j_gene: TRBJ2-5
v_gene: TRBV20-1
CDR3aa: CSARDVGSIFKTQYF
CDR3nt: TGCAGTGCTAGAGATGTGGGGTCGATTTTTAAGACCCAGTACTTC

abundance: many
d_gene: TRBD1
j_gene: TRBJ1-2
v_gene: TRBV5-1
CDR3aa: CASSLGTGGAFGYTF
CDR3nt: TGCGCCAGCAGCTTGGGGACAGGGGGTGCCTTTGGCTACACCTTC

abundance: many
d_gene: .
j_gene: TRBJ2-2
v_gene: TRBV12-3/TRBV12-4
CDR3aa: CASSLVGHFGTAANTGELFF
CDR3nt: TGTGCCAGCAGTTTAGTAGGTCACTTCGGGACGGCTGCGAACACCGGGGAGCTGTTTTTT

abundance: many
d_gene: TRBD1
j_gene: TRBJ1-5
v_gene: TRBV12-3/TRBV12-4
CDR3aa: CASARTGAKGQPQHF
CDR3nt: TGTGCCAGCGCCCGGACAGGGGCGAAAGGCCAGCCCCAGCATTTT

abundance: .
d_gene: TRBD2
j_gene: TRBJ2-1
v_gene: TRBV12-3/TRBV12-4
CDR3aa: CASVRGGVIYEQFF
CDR3nt: TGTGCCAGCGTACGGGGAGGGGTGATCTATGAGCAGTTCTTC

abundance: .
d_gene: TRBD1
j_gene: TRBJ1-2
v_gene: TRBV20-1
CDR3aa: CSAATGGLKDDGYTF
CDR3nt: TGCAGTGCTGCGACAGGGGGCTTAAAGGATGATGGCTACACCTTC

abundance: many
d_gene: TRBD2
j_gene: TRBJ2-7
v_gene: TRBV7-2
CDR3aa: CASSLTSGGASGLEQYF
CDR3nt: TGTGCCAGCAGCTTAACTAGCGGGGGGGCCTCGGGCCTCGAGCAGTACTTC

abundance: .
d_gene: .
j_gene: TRBJ2-1
v_gene: TRBV4-1
CDR3aa: CASSQSWVGDNEQFF
CDR3nt: TGCGCCAGCAGCCAAAGCTGGGTTGGGGACAATGAGCAGTTCTTC

abundance: many
d_gene: TRBD2
j_gene: TRBJ2-1
v_gene: TRBV27
CDR3aa: CASRLAGDNEQFF
CDR3nt: TGTGCCAGCAGGCTAGCGGGGGACAATGAGCAGTTCTTC